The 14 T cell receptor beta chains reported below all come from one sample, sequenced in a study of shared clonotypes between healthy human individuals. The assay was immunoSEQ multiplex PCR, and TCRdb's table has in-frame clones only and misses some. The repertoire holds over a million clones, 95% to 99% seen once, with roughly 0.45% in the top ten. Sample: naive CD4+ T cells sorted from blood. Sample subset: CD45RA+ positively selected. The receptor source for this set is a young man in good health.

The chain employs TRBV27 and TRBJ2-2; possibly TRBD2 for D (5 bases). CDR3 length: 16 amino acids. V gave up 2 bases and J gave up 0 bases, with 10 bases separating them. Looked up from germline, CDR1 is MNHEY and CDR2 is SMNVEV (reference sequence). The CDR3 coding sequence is TGTGCCAGCAGTTTAACTCTAGCTTCGAACACCGGGGAGCTGTTTTTT. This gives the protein CASSLTLASNTGELFF.

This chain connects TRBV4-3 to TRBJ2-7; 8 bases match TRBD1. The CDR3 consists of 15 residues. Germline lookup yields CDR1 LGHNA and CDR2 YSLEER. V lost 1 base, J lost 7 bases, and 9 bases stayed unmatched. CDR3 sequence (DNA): TGCGCCAGCAGCCAAGTGAGGCAGGGGGCGCGAGAGCAGTACTTC. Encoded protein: CASSQVRQGAREQYF.

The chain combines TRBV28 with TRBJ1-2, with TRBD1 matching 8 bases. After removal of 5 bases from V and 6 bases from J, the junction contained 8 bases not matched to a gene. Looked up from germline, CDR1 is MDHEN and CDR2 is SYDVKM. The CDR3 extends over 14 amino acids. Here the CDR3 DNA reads TGTGCCAGCAGTCCGGGACAGGCCCCACATGGCTACACCTTC. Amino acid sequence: CASSPGQAPHGYTF.

As DNA, the CDR3 is TGCGCCAGCAGCTTGGATATTAGCGGGAGGGGAGAGACCCAGTACTTC. Its translation is CASSLDISGRGETQYF. The V call is TRBV5-1, the J call TRBJ2-5; TRBD2 matches 11 bases. The ends lost 0 bases at V and 4 bases at J; junction bases unmatched: 5. Germline values: CDR1 SGHRS, CDR2 YFSETQ. The CDR3 covers 16 residues.

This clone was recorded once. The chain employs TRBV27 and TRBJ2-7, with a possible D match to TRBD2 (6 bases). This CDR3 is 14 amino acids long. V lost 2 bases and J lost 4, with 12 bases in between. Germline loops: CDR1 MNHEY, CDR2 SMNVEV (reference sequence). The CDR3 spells CASSLAGKGYEQYF. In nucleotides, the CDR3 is TGTGCCAGCAGTTTAGCGGGAAAGGGGTACGAGCAGTACTTC.

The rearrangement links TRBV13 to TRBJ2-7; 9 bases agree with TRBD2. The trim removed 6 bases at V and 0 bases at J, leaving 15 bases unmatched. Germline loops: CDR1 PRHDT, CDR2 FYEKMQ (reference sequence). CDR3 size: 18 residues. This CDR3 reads CASSSGRILAGLSYEQYF. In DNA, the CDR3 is TGTGCCAGCAGTTCCGGCCGGATTCTAGCGGGGCTCTCCTACGAGCAGTACTTC.

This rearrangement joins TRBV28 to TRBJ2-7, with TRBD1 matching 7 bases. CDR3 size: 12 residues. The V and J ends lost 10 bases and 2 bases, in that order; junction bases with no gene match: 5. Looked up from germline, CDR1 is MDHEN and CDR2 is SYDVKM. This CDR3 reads CATETGPYEQYF. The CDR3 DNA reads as TGTGCCACCGAGACAGGGCCCTACGAGCAGTACTTC.

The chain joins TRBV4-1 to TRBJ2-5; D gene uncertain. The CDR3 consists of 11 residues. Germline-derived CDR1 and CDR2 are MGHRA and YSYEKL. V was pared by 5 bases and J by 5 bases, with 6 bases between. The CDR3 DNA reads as TGCGCCAGCAGCGCCCAGGAGACCCAGTACTTC. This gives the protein CASSAQETQYF.

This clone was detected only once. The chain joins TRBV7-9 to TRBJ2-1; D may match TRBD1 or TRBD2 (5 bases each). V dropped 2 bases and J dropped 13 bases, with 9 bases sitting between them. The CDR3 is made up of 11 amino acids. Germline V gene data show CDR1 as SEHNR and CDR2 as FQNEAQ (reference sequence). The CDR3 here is CASSLTGHQFF. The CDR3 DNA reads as TGTGCCAGCAGCTTAACGGGGCACCAGTTCTTC.

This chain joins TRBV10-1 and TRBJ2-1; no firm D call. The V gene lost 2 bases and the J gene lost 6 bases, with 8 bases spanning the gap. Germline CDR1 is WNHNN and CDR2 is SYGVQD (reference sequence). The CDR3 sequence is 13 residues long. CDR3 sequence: CASSEVRSNEQFF. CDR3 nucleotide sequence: TGCGCCAGCAGTGAGGTGAGGTCCAATGAGCAGTTCTTC.

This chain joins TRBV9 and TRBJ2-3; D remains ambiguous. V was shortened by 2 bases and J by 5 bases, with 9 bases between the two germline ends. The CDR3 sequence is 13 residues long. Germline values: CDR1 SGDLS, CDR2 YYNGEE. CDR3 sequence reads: CASSVRFVDTQYF. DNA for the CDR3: TGTGCCAGCAGCGTCCGATTTGTAGATACGCAGTATTTT.

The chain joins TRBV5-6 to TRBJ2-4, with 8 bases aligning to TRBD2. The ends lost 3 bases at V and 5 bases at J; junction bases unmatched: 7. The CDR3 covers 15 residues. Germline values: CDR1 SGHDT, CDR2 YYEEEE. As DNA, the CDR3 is TGTGCCAGCAGCTATCCGGGACTAGTTCAAAACATTCAGTACTTC. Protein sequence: CASSYPGLVQNIQYF. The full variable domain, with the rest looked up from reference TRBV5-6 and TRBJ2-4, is DAGVTQSPTHLIKTRGQQVTLRCSPKSGHDTVSWYQQALGQGPQFIFQYYEEEERQRGNFPDRFSGHQFPNYSSELNVNALLLGDSALYLCASSYPGLVQNIQYFGAGTRLSVL.

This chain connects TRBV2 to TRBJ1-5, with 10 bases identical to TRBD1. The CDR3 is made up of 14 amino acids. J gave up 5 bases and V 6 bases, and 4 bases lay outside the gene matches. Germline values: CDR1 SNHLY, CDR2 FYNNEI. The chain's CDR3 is CASRGQGSYQPQHF. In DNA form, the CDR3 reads TGTGCCAGCAGGGGACAGGGGAGCTATCAGCCCCAGCATTTT. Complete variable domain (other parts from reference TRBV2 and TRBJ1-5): EPEVTQTPSHQVTQMGQEVILRCVPISNHLYFYWYRQILGQKVEFLVSFYNNEISEKSEIFDDQFSVERPDGSNFTLKIRSTKLEDSAMYFCASRGQGSYQPQHFGDGTRLSIL.

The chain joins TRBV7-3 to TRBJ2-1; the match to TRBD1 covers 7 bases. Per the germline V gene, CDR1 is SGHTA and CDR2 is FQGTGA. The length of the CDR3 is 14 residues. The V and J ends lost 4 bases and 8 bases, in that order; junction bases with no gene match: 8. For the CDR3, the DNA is TGTGCCAGCAGCTGGGACAGTTGGGAAGATGAGCAGTTCTTC. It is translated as CASSWDSWEDEQFF.